Shown below are 32 T cell receptor beta chains from a single sample sequenced in a study of regulatory T cells in long-lasting Graves disease. The time point here: newly diagnosed GD, antithyroid drugs for less than 3 months. Extracted RNA from PBMCs served as the source of the TCR library. Combining iRepertoire HTBI primers with Arm-PCR of CDR3 regions, the authors built TCR beta libraries. TCRdb reprocessed the multiplex PCR reads via MiXCR and lists one record per CDR3 protein. This table has almost 450,000 distinct CDR3 sequences, over 15% appearing once. This sample was shared with a second study, whose subject was T cells in Graves' hyperthyroidism and ophthalmopathy.

The sequenced sample was peripheral blood mononuclear cells (PBMCs), obtained at new diagnosis, from a patient treated with antithyroid drugs. The receptors stem from a woman between 25 and 40 years old with Graves disease.

In this sample, this clonotype turned up many times. The chain has TRBV28 and TRBJ2-7; 9 bases map to TRBD1. Trimming at V came to 5 bases and at J to 3 bases, leaving 14 bases not matched to a gene. This CDR3 region has 17 residues. The germline CDR1 and CDR2 sequences are MDHEN and SYDVKM. The CDR3 sequence: CASSHPLFGQGIYEQYF. CDR3 bases: TGTGCCAGCAGTCACCCCCTTTTCGGACAGGGGATCTACGAGCAGTACTTC. Combining the CDR3 with reference TRBV28 and TRBJ2-7 gives the whole variable domain DVKVTQSSRYLVKRTGEKVFLECVQDMDHENMFWYRQDPGLGLRLIYFSYDVKMKEKGDIPEGYSVSREKKERFSLILESASTNQTSMYLCASSHPLFGQGIYEQYFGPGTRLTVT.

This clonotype was counted many times. The chain combines TRBV28 with TRBJ1-2, with 7 bases that match TRBD1. Germline assignment: CDR1 MDHEN and CDR2 SYDVKM. V was clipped by 6 bases and J by 0 bases; unmatched bases: 7. CDR3 length: 15 residues. The CDR3 nucleotides are TGTGCCAGCAGGGACCGACAGGGAGCTAACTATGGCTACACCTTC. It is translated as CASRDRQGANYGYTF.

This clonotype was observed many times. The chain employs TRBV28 and TRBJ2-1, with D hard to call. V was trimmed by 3 bases and J by 0 bases, leaving 6 bases between them. The CDR3 contains 14 residues. In germline, CDR1 is MDHEN, CDR2 SYDVKM. Here the CDR3 reads CASSFVGSYNEQFF. Here the CDR3 DNA reads TGTGCCAGCAGTTTTGTCGGCTCCTACAATGAGCAGTTCTTC.

The chain recombines TRBV11-3 with TRBJ2-1, with 8 bases lining up with TRBD2. Germline lookup yields CDR1 SGHNT and CDR2 YENEEA. The CDR3 is made up of 15 amino acids. V trimming: 4 bases; J trimming: 6 bases; junction bases outside the gene matches: 8. The DNA of the CDR3 is TGTGCCAGCAGCTCGGGACTAGGACTTGGCAATGAGCAGTTCTTC. This gives the protein CASSSGLGLGNEQFF.

This clonotype showed up many times. The V gene is TRBV3-1, the J gene TRBJ2-5; perhaps TRBD2 as D (5 bases). Trimming took off 0 bases at V and 9 bases at J, with 11 bases between the two ends. Germline CDR1 is LGHDT and CDR2 is YNNKEL (reference sequence). The CDR3 sequence is 13 residues long. The CDR3 loop reads CASSQDVSGAQYF. The DNA for the CDR3 is TGTGCCAGCAGCCAAGATGTCTCCGGGGCCCAGTACTTC.

This clonotype was found a few times. A much larger clone sits a single nucleotide away, making a read error possible. The chain has TRBV5-1 and TRBJ2-3; perhaps D is TRBD1 or TRBD2 (5 bases each). This CDR3 contains 16 residues. The germline V gene has CDR1 SGHRS and CDR2 YFSETQ. The V end lost 2 bases, the J end lost 1 base, and 14 bases lay between the germline ends. The CDR3: CASSFENLGGTDTQYF. CDR3 coding DNA: TGCGCCAGCAGCTTTGAGAACTTGGGGGGCACAGATACGCAGTATTTT.

This clonotype was counted a few times. This chain links TRBV5-6 with TRBJ2-1; TRBD1 matches 7 bases. CDR3 length: 16 residues. CDR1 is SGHDT and CDR2 is YYEEEE in the germline V gene. V was pared by 2 bases and J by 1 base, with 6 bases of the junction left unmatched. This chain's CDR3 is CASSFKSGQSYNEQFF. For the CDR3, the DNA is TGTGCCAGCAGCTTTAAGTCGGGACAGTCCTACAATGAGCAGTTCTTC.

This clonotype showed up just a few times. The V call is TRBV20-1, the J call TRBJ2-3; the match to TRBD1 covers 7 bases. With 4 bases clipped from V and 2 bases from J, the junction kept 9 bases outside the gene matches. Germline V CDR1 and CDR2: DFQATT, SNEGSKA (reference sequence). This CDR3 is 15 amino acids long. CDR3 residues: CSAMSRQGDTDTQYF. CDR3 nucleotide sequence: TGCAGTGCTATGAGCCGCCAGGGGGACACAGATACGCAGTATTTT.

The V call is TRBV11-2, the J call TRBJ2-3; no clear D. The CDR3 extends over 13 amino acids. V was shortened by 5 bases and J by 2 bases, with 8 bases between the two germline ends. CDR1 is SGHAT and CDR2 is FQNNGV in the germline V gene. CDR3 nucleotides: TGTGCCAGCAGCCAGACCTACACAGATACGCAGTATTTT. Encoded protein: CASSQTYTDTQYF.

Many counts were recorded for this clonotype. The J gene is TRBJ1-1, the V gene TRBV7-8; D unclear. Trimming took off 1 base at V and 2 bases at J, with 5 bases between the two ends. This CDR3 comprises 13 residues. The germline V gene has CDR1 SGHVS and CDR2 FQNEAQ. CDR3 in DNA: TGTGCCAGCAGCTTAGGCCGCAACACTGAAGCTTTCTTT. This codes for CASSLGRNTEAFF.

The CDR3 loop is CASSLSFSYEQYF. The DNA of the CDR3 is TGTGCCAGCAGCTTGAGTTTCTCCTACGAGCAGTACTTC. J is TRBJ2-7 and V is TRBV7-2, with unresolved D. V dropped 3 bases and J dropped 0 bases, with 6 bases sitting between them. The CDR3 length is 13 residues. Germline lookup yields CDR1 SGHTA and CDR2 FQGNSA.

This clonotype was found many times. The rearrangement joins TRBV7-2 to TRBJ1-2, with D tentatively TRBD1 (6 bases). Trimming removed 6 bases at V and 3 bases at J, with 11 bases between. Per the germline V gene, CDR1 is SGHTA and CDR2 is FQGNSA. This CDR3 is built from 13 residues. The CDR3 coding sequence is TGTGCCAGCAGGACAGGTGGATACTATGGCTACACCTTC. Its translation is CASRTGGYYGYTF.

With regard to this clonotype: A much larger clone sits a single nucleotide away, making a read error possible. The chain combines TRBV6-2 or TRBV6-3 with TRBJ2-1, with 7 bases lining up with TRBD2. Germline V lookup: CDR1 MNHEY, CDR2 SVGEGT. CDR3 length: 15 residues. DNA for the CDR3: TGTGCCAGCAGTTACTCGGCTAGCGGCGACAATGGGCAGTTCTTC. This gives the protein CASSYSASGDNGQFF.

Regarding this clonotype: This likely comes from a read error, as the CDR3 has no conserved phenylalanine or tryptophan at its end. The rearrangement uses TRBV28 and TRBJ1-1, with D possibly matching TRBD1 (6 bases). From germline, CDR1 is MDHEN and CDR2 SYDVKM. This CDR3 contains 16 residues. The germline V and J ends were trimmed by 1 base and 2 bases, with 14 bases remaining between them. CDR3 DNA sequence: TGTGCCAGCAGTTTATTTTCGAGGGGGATAAACACTGAAGCTTTCCTT. This gives the protein CASSLFSRGINTEAFL.

This clonotype was recorded many times. The chain links TRBV15 to TRBJ1-1; no clear D gene. V gave up 2 bases and J gave up 3 bases, with 4 bases separating them. Germline loops: CDR1 LNHNV, CDR2 YYDKDF (reference sequence). This CDR3 has 12 amino acids. CDR3 nucleotide sequence: TGTGCCACCAGCAGACCCGACACTGAAGCTTTCTTT. This codes for CATSRPDTEAFF.

The rearrangement joins TRBV20-1 to TRBJ2-7, with D possibly being TRBD1 (6 bases). The CDR3 length is 15 residues. Between the trimmed V and J ends, which lost 0 bases and 2 bases, there was a span of 14 bases. The germline CDR1 and CDR2 sequences are DFQATT and SNEGSKA (reference sequence). Here the CDR3 reads CSAREGQGYTYEQYF. CDR3 bases: TGCAGTGCTAGAGAAGGTCAGGGGTACACCTACGAGCAGTACTTC.

Points on this clonotype: Just one base apart from a much larger clone, this may be a read error. The V call is TRBV11-2, the J call TRBJ2-7, with 12 bases identical to TRBD2. There are 15 residues in the CDR3. Germline V CDR1 and CDR2: SGHAT, FQNNGV. CDR3: CTSSLVGLAGSEQYF. Here the CDR3 DNA reads TGTACCAGCAGCTTGGTAGGACTAGCGGGGAGTGAGCAGTACTTC.

This clonotype appeared many times. The rearrangement joins TRBV12-3 or TRBV12-4 to TRBJ2-3, with 8 nucleotides matching TRBD1. Unmatched junction bases numbered 8, after V lost 4 bases and J lost 2 bases. The CDR3 loop spans 16 amino acids. Written as DNA, the CDR3 is TGTGCCAGCAGTTGGGGCCAGGGGGCGATCACAGATACGCAGTATTTT. Residues: CASSWGQGAITDTQYF.

This clonotype was seen repeatedly, ten times or more. The J gene is TRBJ2-3, the V gene TRBV24-1; 8 bases match TRBD2. The V gene's germline CDR1 is KGHDR and CDR2 SFDVKD. V lost 1 base and J lost 1; bases outside the gene matches: 6. The CDR3 sequence is 17 residues long. CDR3 amino acids: CATSDLPGLAGTDTQYF. The CDR3 DNA reads TGTGCCACCAGTGATTTACCCGGACTAGCAGGCACAGATACGCAGTATTTT.

This clonotype was observed a single time. The V gene is TRBV7-3, the J gene TRBJ1-6, with no clear D. Trimming took off 4 bases at V and 10 bases at J, with 8 bases between the two ends. The germline CDR1 and CDR2 sequences are SGHTA and FQGTGA. This CDR3 contains 12 residues. In DNA, the CDR3 is TGTGCCAGCAGCTCGACAAGCTCACCCCTCCACTTT. This encodes CASSSTSSPLHF. The whole variable domain, filled in from reference TRBV7-3 and TRBJ1-6, reads GAGVSQTPSNKVTEKGKYVELRCDPISGHTALYWYRQSLGQGPEFLIYFQGTGAADDSGLPNDRFFAVRPEGSVSTLKIQRTERGDSAVYLCASSSTSSPLHFGNGTRLTVT.

In its sample, this clonotype was seen many times. The chain uses TRBV7-9 and TRBJ2-1, with TRBD2 matching over 7 bases. Unmatched junction bases numbered 18, after V lost 6 bases and J lost 7 bases. Germline CDR1 reads SEHNR; CDR2 reads FQNEAQ (reference sequence). The CDR3 is made up of 17 amino acids. The CDR3 nucleotides read TGTGCCAGCAGATTAAACCCCTTAGCGGGTGCTCGGAATGAGCAGTTCTTC. Its translation is CASRLNPLAGARNEQFF.

This clonotype was seen many times. This rearrangement joins TRBV11-2 to TRBJ2-1, with TRBD2 identical over 11 bases. CDR1 and CDR2 (germline): SGHAT, FQNNGV. The CDR3 covers 15 residues. V gave up 5 bases and J gave up 7 bases; unmatched junction bases: 7. CDR3 residues: CASSRTSGSLNEQFF. The CDR3 DNA sequence: TGTGCCAGCAGCCGAACTAGCGGGAGCTTGAATGAGCAGTTCTTC.

The chain joins TRBV19 to TRBJ1-2, with 8 bases fitting TRBD1. V lost 10 bases to trimming and J lost 5 bases; unmatched junction nucleotides: 9. Germline CDR1 is LNHDA and CDR2 is SQIVND (reference sequence). This CDR3 contains 13 residues. The CDR3 bases are TGTGCCACCTCTCAGGGGGCAGGGTATGGCTACACCTTC. It is translated as CATSQGAGYGYTF.

The chain joins TRBV19 to TRBJ2-1; TRBD2 matches 9 bases. The trim removed 2 bases at V and 5 bases at J, leaving 7 bases unmatched. CDR1 is LNHDA and CDR2 is SQIVND in the germline V gene (reference sequence). The CDR3 runs to 16 residues. CDR3: CASSIYSGRRDNEQFF. The DNA of the CDR3 is TGTGCCAGTAGTATATATAGCGGGAGAAGAGACAATGAGCAGTTCTTC.

This clonotype was seen at least ten times. The CDR3 reads CASRSDRLAKNIQYF. CDR3 nucleotides: TGTGCCAGCAGATCGGACAGACTAGCCAAAAACATTCAGTACTTC. V and J are TRBV12-3 or TRBV12-4 and TRBJ2-4, with a tentative D call TRBD1 (6 bases). Trimming removed 6 bases at V and 0 bases at J, with 12 bases between. The CDR3 covers 15 residues.

The chain employs TRBV13 and TRBJ2-6; D is perhaps TRBD1 (6 bases). V was shortened by 5 bases and J by 0 bases, with 14 bases between the two germline ends. The CDR3 contains 17 residues. Germline lookup yields CDR1 PRHDT and CDR2 FYEKMQ (reference sequence). The CDR3 DNA reads as TGTGCCAGCAGCGGTCCGTGGGGGCTCTCTGGGGCCAACGTCCTGACTTTC. As protein: CASSGPWGLSGANVLTF.

This clonotype was recorded a few times. This chain links TRBV6-1 with TRBJ2-7, with D perhaps matching TRBD2 (5 bases). Germline V gives CDR1 MNHNS, CDR2 SASEGT. With 6 bases removed from V and 11 bases from J, the gap between germline ends came to 17 bases. This CDR3 has 12 residues. Written as DNA, the CDR3 is TGTGCCAGCAGAGACCGGGCCAAGGAGGAGTACTTC. It codes for CASRDRAKEEYF.

The gene calls are TRBV30 and TRBJ2-5, with D perhaps matching TRBD1 (7 bases). This CDR3 region has 13 residues. In germline, CDR1 is GTSNPN, CDR2 SVGIG (reference sequence). V dropped 4 bases and J dropped 5 bases, with 14 bases sitting between them. The CDR3 loop is CAWNSQGGETQYF. The CDR3, as DNA: TGTGCCTGGAACTCCCAGGGGGGCGAGACCCAGTACTTC.

Remarks on this clonotype: One base separates it from a far larger clone, so it is likely a read error. The CDR3 protein is CASSSSDGGGGYTF. CDR3 nucleotides: TGTGCCAGCAGTTCCTCTGACGGGGGCGGTGGCTACACCTTC. The rearrangement joins TRBV6-9 to TRBJ1-2, with a weak D call TRBD1 (6 bases). CDR1 and CDR2 from the germline V gene are MNHGY and SVAAGI. Trimming took off 4 bases at V and 7 bases at J, with 16 bases between the two ends. The CDR3 covers 14 residues.

This clonotype was picked up many times. The gene calls are TRBV7-2 and TRBJ1-3, with a tentative D call TRBD1 (5 bases). The CDR3 has 16 amino acids. In germline, CDR1 is SGHTA, CDR2 FQGNSA. Trimming stripped 5 bases from V and 0 bases from J, with 14 bases between. The CDR3 DNA is TGTGCCAGCAGCCCCCGGACACGAGCCTCTGGAAACACCATATATTTT. This gives the protein CASSPRTRASGNTIYF.

This clonotype has ten or more counts. This chain links TRBV18 with TRBJ2-5, with D tentatively TRBD1 (5 bases). This CDR3 region has 14 residues. V dropped 3 bases and J dropped 3 bases, with 11 bases sitting between them. Looked up from germline, CDR1 is KGHSH and CDR2 is LQKENI. The CDR3 loop reads CASSPSTGEETQYF. For the CDR3, the DNA is TGTGCCAGCTCACCTAGTACAGGAGAAGAGACCCAGTACTTC.

This clonotype was counted many times. This chain joins TRBV7-9 and TRBJ2-5; perhaps TRBD1 as D (5 bases). The CDR3 runs to 15 residues. V was shortened by 7 bases and J by 4 bases, with 19 bases between the two germline ends. The V gene's germline CDR1 is SEHNR and CDR2 FQNEAQ (reference sequence). The CDR3 region has the DNA TGTGCCAGCACCCACTACAGGACCAAGGGAGAGACCCAGTACTTC. Translating it yields CASTHYRTKGETQYF.